This T cell receptor (beta chain) comes out of a study of T cells after yellow fever vaccination. About the research overall: Preparing low-cell-number fractions relied on SMART-Seq v4 Ultra Low Input. Study results and caveats: Secondary responses were weaker yet peaked faster, day 5 versus 15. Subsequent booster samples again held most clones from primary vaccination (roughly 95% CD4, about 85% CD8).

TCRdb redid the calling of the 5' RACE reads with MiXCR, one entry per CDR3 protein. The sample holds 100,000 to 150,000 distinct CDR3 sequences; roughly 15% are singletons and the top ten take roughly 41%. The germline V gene has CDR1 MNHEY and CDR2 SVGAGI. The CDR3 sequence is 14 residues long. Trimming left V 8 bases short and J 1 base short, with 13 bases between. In the case of this clonotype: Its antigen is undetermined.

The sequence came from a man aged 18 to 35 who received the YFV17D yellow fever vaccine. This material consisted of CD8+ T cells sorted from PBMCs, taken 5 days after the yellow fever booster vaccination. The chain has TRBV6-5 and TRBJ2-3, with D maybe TRBD2 (6 bases). The CDR3 sequence is CASGTPQGTDTQYF. The CDR3, as DNA: TGTGCCAGCGGGACTCCCCAAGGCACAGATACGCAGTATTTT.